These T cell receptor beta chains were read from a single sample in a study of CD8 T cells in ankylosing spondylitis. TCRdb analysed the 5' RACE reads with MiXCR anew, one entry per CDR3 protein. The table has about 260,000 distinct CDR3 sequences, 24% seen once. Sequenced material: blood, either unsorted or a sorted T cell fraction (not recorded which). The receptor source for this set is a male donor with ankylosing spondylitis or in good health (not recorded which). The CDR3 runs from the conserved cysteine through the conserved F or W. A D gene is named only where the DNA matches it firmly. Some rows have no size entry. The others give once, few or many, or a class for an expanded clone.

TRBJ2-2,TRBV20-1,-,-,TGCAGTGCTCCTCGCTCAGCGAACACCGGGGAGCTGTTTTTT,CSAPRSANTGELFF
TRBJ2-7,TRBV29-1,many,TRBD2,TGCAGCGTTCGCAGCCCCAAAGTCCAAGCGGGAGAGCAGTACTTC,CSVRSPKVQAGEQYF
TRBJ1-2,TRBV7-2,-,-,TGTGCCAGCAGCACACAGGGAGCCTCTTGGTTATATGGCTACACCTTC,CASSTQGASWLYGYTF
TRBJ1-5,TRBV12-3/TRBV12-4,-,TRBD1,TGTGCCAGCAGTTTACAGGGGGGAGGCAATCAGCCCCAGCATTTT,CASSLQGGGNQPQHF
TRBJ2-3,TRBV12-3/TRBV12-4,many,TRBD2,TGTGCCAGCAGTTTTCCTAGCGGGGCTGGGACAGATACGCAGTATTTT,CASSFPSGAGTDTQYF
TRBJ1-6,TRBV18,few,-,TGTGCCAGCTCACCGGCCAGGGACCCCTATAATTCACCCCTCCACTTT,CASSPARDPYNSPLHF
TRBJ1-5,TRBV6-5,many,-,TGTGCCAGCAGTTACTCGTGGGGGGGTCAGCCCCAGCATTTT,CASSYSWGGQPQHF
TRBJ1-4,TRBV20-1,many,-,TGCAGTGCTCTGGGACACCAGAATGAAAAACTGTTTTTT,CSALGHQNEKLFF
TRBJ1-1,TRBV12-3/TRBV12-4,-,-,TGTGCCAGCAGTCGGAATAGATACACTGAAGCTTTCTTT,CASSRNRYTEAFF
TRBJ2-3,TRBV20-1,many,-,TGCAGGGTGTTAAATGCAGATACGCAGTATTTT,CRVLNADTQYF
TRBJ2-3,TRBV24-1,many,-,TGTGCCACGAGGGGAGGAGCAGATACGCAGTATTTT,CATRGGADTQYF
TRBJ1-1,TRBV13,-,-,TGTGCCAGCAGCCCCCGCGAGGACAAGGGCCCGAACACTGAAGCTTTCTTT,CASSPREDKGPNTEAFF
TRBJ2-1,TRBV5-1,many,TRBD2,TGCGCCAGCAGCTTGTCCCTAGCGGGGTACAATGAGCAGTTCTTC,CASSLSLAGYNEQFF
TRBJ2-1,TRBV5-1,many,-,TGCGCCAGCAGCTTGGTTACCTACAATGAGCAGTTCTTC,CASSLVTYNEQFF
TRBJ2-5,TRBV10-3,-,-,TGTGCCATCAGTGAGTACAGGGAAGAGACCCAGTACTTC,CAISEYREETQYF
TRBJ2-3,TRBV20-1,many,TRBD1,TGCAGTGCTAGAGATTTACAGGGGTATGAGGCAGATACGCAGTATTTT,CSARDLQGYEADTQYF
TRBJ2-3,TRBV20-1,few,-,TGCAGTGCTACCGAGGGGGGCACAGATACGCAGTATTTT,CSATEGGTDTQYF
TRBJ2-3,TRBV29-1,-,-,TGCAGCGTTGGAGGGAGTAGCACAGATACGCAGTATTTT,CSVGGSSTDTQYF
TRBJ1-4,TRBV7-8,-,-,TGTGCCAGCAGCCCTCTCTCCGAACTTAATGAAAAACTGTTTTTT,CASSPLSELNEKLFF
TRBJ2-1,TRBV20-1,many,TRBD2,TGCAGTGCTAGGGGGCGGGGGGGCCACAATGAGCAGTTCTTC,CSARGRGGHNEQFF
TRBJ2-5,TRBV13,-,TRBD2,TGTGCCAGCAGCTGGGAGGGCCGAGACCAGTACTTC,CASSWEGRDQYF
TRBJ2-2,TRBV29-1,-,TRBD1,TGCAGCGTGGACAGGGGTGCTGGGGAGCTGTTTTTT,CSVDRGAGELFF
TRBJ1-4,TRBV29-1,many,TRBD1,TGCAGCGTCCGACAGGGGAATAATGAAAAACTGTTTTTT,CSVRQGNNEKLFF
TRBJ2-2,TRBV12-3/TRBV12-4,-,-,TGTGCCAGCAGCCAAACTACCACCGGGGAGCTGTTTTTT,CASSQTTTGELFF
TRBJ1-1,TRBV6-5,few,-,TGTGCCAGCAGTTACACCGACGGGGGATCGGAAGCTTTCTTT,CASSYTDGGSEAFF
TRBJ2-6,TRBV20-1,many,-,TGCAGTGCTAGAGATGTCAGCTCTGGGGCCAACGTCCTGACTTTC,CSARDVSSGANVLTF
TRBJ2-3,TRBV5-6,-,TRBD2,TGTGCCAGCAGCTCCGCGGGTTGGCGGGGGGGGACAGATACGCAGTATTTT,CASSSAGWRGGTDTQYF
TRBJ2-7,TRBV5-1,many,-,TGCGCCAGCAGCCTGGGACGGAGAGTAGAGCAGTACTTC,CASSLGRRVEQYF
TRBJ1-2,TRBV12-3/TRBV12-4,few,-,TGTGCCAGCAGGGGACTGGGGAACTATGGCTACACCTTC,CASRGLGNYGYTF
TRBJ2-5,TRBV20-1,-,-,TGCAGTGCTAGCGGTGATTTGGCGACCCAGTACTTC,CSASGDLATQYF
TRBJ1-2,TRBV6-1,-,TRBD1,TGTGCCAGCAGTGGAACTCCGGGACAGGGTTTGGATGGCTACACCTTC,CASSGTPGQGLDGYTF
TRBJ2-2,TRBV12-3/TRBV12-4,few,TRBD1,TGTGCCAGCAGTCCGACATCGACAGGGCGGATCGGGGAGCTGTTTTTT,CASSPTSTGRIGELFF
TRBJ2-1,TRBV28,-,TRBD1,TGTGCCAGCAGTGCAATCGGACAGGGTAATCACAATGAGCAGTTCTTC,CASSAIGQGNHNEQFF